The subject of this entry is one TCR beta chain. CDR1 is MRHNA, CDR2 SNTAGT, per germline. The CDR3 consists of 15 residues. Trimming left V 7 bases short and J 0 bases short, with 16 bases between. Clones were sequenced by immunoSEQ multiplex PCR, and TCRdb holds only the in-frame ones, with some missing. The table has 95,000 to 110,000 clones, about nine tenths seen once. The data were taken from a study of T cell responses to AZD1222 COVID-19 vaccine. This receptor was identified in an adult who received the AZD1222 COVID-19 vaccine. This specimen was peripheral blood, taken 28 days after the second AZD1222 dose. The chain combines TRBV6-4 with TRBJ2-7; D call uncertain. CDR3 sequence (DNA): TGTGCCAGCACCCAAGGGAACACCTGCTCCTACGAGCAGTACTTC. Translated: CASTQGNTCSYEQYF.